This TCR beta chain was identified in a study of cytomegalovirus exposure and HLA in healthy donors. Study observations and caveats: According to the study, roughly 180 TCR beta chains were cytomegalovirus-associated. In an earlier analysis, most TCR beta V segments were productive about 90% or about 30% of the time. Later analysis identified around 15,000 TCR beta sequences associated with HLA alleles, using a false discovery rate threshold of 0.05.

Healthy bone marrow donors made up the donor group. 60 Vbeta and 13 Jbeta primers were used in PCR. Some clones are missing from TCRdb's copy, which holds only in-frame ones; the method was immunoSEQ multiplex PCR. This sample has some 130,000 clones, with 65% to 80% found just once. This clone was counted only a few times. The antigen is not known. This TCR was recovered from a male donor in good health and CMV-seropositive. The sample was PBMCs.

This CDR3 reads CASSLDGGTEAFF. The CDR3 DNA sequence: TGCGCCAGCAGCTTGGACGGGGGCACTGAAGCTTTCTTT. The chain links TRBV5-1 to TRBJ1-1; a weak D match, TRBD1 (5 bases). Germline CDR1 is SGHRS and CDR2 is YFSETQ. V was clipped by 0 bases and J by 4 bases, with 7 bases between them. This CDR3 region has 13 residues.